Listed below are T cell receptor beta chains from one sample, sequenced in a study of shared clonotypes between healthy human individuals. Measured with immunoSEQ multiplex PCR; TCRdb has only the in-frame clones, and not every one. The sample consists of around 2.5 million clones, under 95% of them appearing once. Sequenced input: naive CD4+ T cells from PBMCs. The receptors were sampled from a man in his late teens or twenties in good health. Some clones in this sample may be carry-over from other donors' samples. Each CDR3 is given with its conserved first and last residue. A D gene is named only where the DNA matches it firmly. Not every row has a clone size; where given, it reads once, few, many or a size class.

>TRBJ1-5|NA|NA|TRBV6-6
CASSVGSNQPQHF
TGTGCCAGCAGTGTGGGGAGCAATCAGCCCCAGCATTTT
>TRBJ2-2|NA|TRBD1|TRBV6-5
CASHSGTGNTGELFF
TGTGCCAGCCATTCAGGGACAGGGAACACCGGGGAGCTGTTTTTT
>TRBJ2-7|once|TRBD2|TRBV5-4
CASSSWTSGRPYEQYF
TGTGCCAGCAGCAGCTGGACTAGCGGGAGGCCCTACGAGCAGTACTTC
>TRBJ1-1|NA|TRBD1|TRBV4-1
CASSQVDRGYLNTEAFF
TGCGCCAGCAGCCAGGTTGACAGGGGGTATTTGAACACTGAAGCTTTCTTT
>TRBJ2-1|NA|NA|TRBV21-1
CAGGQRPYNEQFF
TGTGCCGGGGGACAGAGGCCCTACAATGAGCAGTTCTTC
>TRBJ1-5|NA|NA|TRBV19
CASRAADYQPQHF
TGTGCCAGTCGGGCGGCGGATTATCAGCCCCAGCATTTT
>TRBJ1-1|few|TRBD1|TRBV7-6
CASSLLAPQGRTEAFF
TGTGCCAGCAGCTTGTTGGCCCCACAGGGGAGGACTGAAGCTTTCTTT
>TRBJ2-7|NA|NA|TRBV5-1
CASSPVAVTLYGQYF
TGCGCCAGCAGCCCGGTCGCCGTAACCCTCTACGGGCAGTACTTC
>TRBJ2-3|NA|NA|TRBV5-1
CASSSAGGSYTTDTQYF
TGCGCCAGCAGCTCGGCTGGAGGTAGCTATACCACAGATACGCAGTATTTT
>TRBJ2-1|NA|TRBD1|TRBV2
CASNIGTGRGSSYNEQFF
TGTGCCAGCAATATCGGGACAGGGAGGGGAAGCTCCTACAATGAGCAGTTCTTC
>TRBJ2-3|NA|NA|TRBV4-1
CASSHARYGPPADTQYF
TGCGCCAGCAGCCATGCTCGGTACGGCCCTCCGGCAGATACGCAGTATTTT
>TRBJ2-1|NA|NA|TRBV7-9
CASSQRQIYNEQFF
TGTGCCAGCAGCCAACGACAGATTTACAATGAGCAGTTCTTC
>TRBJ1-2|NA|TRBD1|TRBV19
CASSSGTGLRYTF
TGTGCCAGTAGTTCCGGGACAGGGCTCCGCTACACCTTC
>TRBJ2-3|NA|TRBD2|TRBV29-1
CSGGGTSAADTQYF
TGCAGCGGGGGAGGGACTAGCGCGGCAGATACGCAGTATTTT
>TRBJ1-5|NA|TRBD1|TRBV6-1
CASSESGGHQPQHF
TGTGCCAGCAGTGAGTCAGGGGGACATCAGCCCCAGCATTTT
>TRBJ2-1|once|TRBD1|TRBV30
CAWDRGSYNEQFF
TGTGCCTGGGACAGGGGCTCCTACAATGAGCAGTTCTTC
>TRBJ2-5|NA|TRBD1|TRBV7-3
CASSLGVGGTGVETQYF
TGTGCCAGCAGCTTAGGTGTAGGAGGGACAGGGGTGGAGACCCAGTACTTC
>TRBJ2-7|NA|TRBD1|TRBV5-1
CASRGQGVSYEQYF
TGCGCCAGCAGAGGACAGGGTGTCTCCTACGAGCAGTACTTC
>TRBJ1-5|once|NA|TRBV28
CASSTTGSNQPQHF
TGTGCCAGCAGTACCACAGGGAGCAATCAGCCCCAGCATTTT
>TRBJ1-5|NA|TRBD1|TRBV19
CASRRGTASNQPQHF
TGTGCCAGTAGGCGTGGGACAGCTAGCAATCAGCCCCAGCATTTT
>TRBJ2-2|NA|TRBD2|TRBV6-1
CASILAGDRGELFF
TGTGCCAGCATACTAGCGGGAGATCGTGGGGAGCTGTTTTTT
>TRBJ2-3|NA|NA|TRBV6-1
CASSESLAGTDTQYF
TGTGCCAGCAGTGAGAGTCTAGCTGGCACAGATACGCAGTATTTT
>TRBJ2-3|NA|NA|TRBV30
CAWTEGNTQYF
TGTGCCTGGACGGAAGGGAATACGCAGTATTTT
>TRBJ2-7|NA|NA|TRBV9
CASSPQGSEQYF
TGTGCCAGCAGCCCACAGGGTTCCGAGCAGTACTTC
>TRBJ2-3|NA|NA|TRBV2
CASSPSLSTDTQYF
TGTGCCAGCAGTCCATCCCTAAGCACAGATACGCAGTATTTT
>TRBJ2-7|NA|TRBD1|TRBV5-1
CASSFGTGEAYEQYF
TGCGCCAGCAGCTTCGGGACAGGGGAGGCCTACGAGCAGTACTTC
>TRBJ2-1|NA|TRBD2|TRBV4-1
CASSQPGTSGSNEQFF
TGCGCCAGCAGCCAACCGGGGACTAGCGGGAGCAATGAGCAGTTCTTC
>TRBJ1-2|NA|NA|TRBV18
CASSPTGTPSGDGYTF
TGTGCCAGCTCACCGACCGGGACACCCTCCGGCGATGGCTACACCTTC
>TRBJ2-7|NA|NA|TRBV6-5
CASRATGYEQYF
TGTGCCAGCAGAGCTACAGGGTACGAGCAGTACTTC
>TRBJ2-1|NA|TRBD2|TRBV7-9
CASSLSGGLGREQFF
TGTGCCAGCAGCTTATCGGGAGGGCTGGGTCGAGAGCAGTTCTTC
>TRBJ2-1|NA|TRBD1|TRBV5-1
CASSTGTGGDNEQFF
TGCGCCAGCAGCACCGGGACAGGGGGTGACAATGAGCAGTTCTTC
>TRBJ2-5|NA|TRBD1|TRBV5-6
CARIRDRASQETQYF
TGTGCCAGAATTAGGGACAGGGCTAGCCAAGAGACCCAGTACTTC
>TRBJ1-1|NA|NA|TRBV30
CAWSFGGAGGQNTEAFF
TGTGCCTGGAGTTTTGGGGGGGCCGGAGGGCAGAACACTGAAGCTTTCTTT
>TRBJ1-2|NA|NA|TRBV7-2
CASSDNFGASGYGYTF
TGTGCCAGCAGCGACAACTTCGGGGCGAGTGGCTATGGCTACACCTTC
>TRBJ2-3|NA|NA|TRBV27
CASSRERTPMITDTQYF
TGTGCCAGCAGTCGAGAGCGGACCCCAATGATCACAGATACGCAGTATTTT